A selection of T cell receptor beta chains follows, all from one sample in a study of neurological immune-mediated disorders. TCRdb re-derived calls from the 5' RACE reads in MiXCR, one entry per CDR3 protein. The repertoire has 120,000 or so distinct CDR3 sequences, roughly 3.1% of them found once; the top ten carry 1% to 1.5%. Sequencing input: PBMCs. All receptors come from a young woman with multiple sclerosis. Both conserved end residues are part of each CDR3. D genes are given only for firm matches. Clone size is stated in some rows and not others, as once, few, many or a class when expanded.

V: TRBV18
J: TRBJ2-1
D: -
size: many
CDR3: CASSQERVEQFF
DNA: TGTGCCAGCTCACAGGAAAGGGTCGAGCAGTTCTTC

V: TRBV5-5
J: TRBJ1-5
D: -
size: -
CDR3: CASSLTGIHQPQHF
DNA: TGTGCCAGCAGCTTGACAGGGATTCATCAGCCCCAGCATTTT

V: TRBV20-1
J: TRBJ1-1
D: -
size: many
CDR3: CSASPAAGAFF
DNA: TGCAGTGCTAGCCCGGCCGCTGGGGCTTTCTTT

V: TRBV5-4
J: TRBJ2-1
D: -
size: -
CDR3: CASSNNTINNEQFF
DNA: TGTGCCAGCAGCAACAATACTATAAACAATGAGCAGTTCTTC

V: TRBV3-1
J: TRBJ2-2
D: TRBD1
size: many
CDR3: CASSARQGWELFF
DNA: TGTGCCAGCAGCGCCCGACAGGGTTGGGAGCTGTTTTTT

V: TRBV29-1
J: TRBJ2-7
D: -
size: many
CDR3: CSVVGQTSSYEQYF
DNA: TGCAGCGTTGTTGGACAGACAAGCTCCTACGAGCAGTACTTC

V: TRBV20-1
J: TRBJ1-1
D: -
size: many
CDR3: CSASQDLVMNTEAFF
DNA: TGCAGTGCTAGTCAGGACCTAGTCATGAACACTGAAGCTTTCTTT

V: TRBV7-2
J: TRBJ2-7
D: -
size: many
CDR3: CASSLLSYTYEQYF
DNA: TGTGCCAGCAGCTTACTCAGCTATACCTACGAGCAGTACTTC

V: TRBV18
J: TRBJ2-7
D: TRBD1
size: -
CDR3: CASSQLGDRGHVAYF
DNA: TGTGCCAGCTCTCAACTGGGGGACAGGGGGCATGTGGCGTACTTC

V: TRBV5-1
J: TRBJ2-1
D: TRBD2
size: many
CDR3: CASSLASGGADEQFF
DNA: TGCGCCAGCAGCTTGGCCAGCGGGGGGGCAGATGAGCAGTTCTTC

V: TRBV7-2
J: TRBJ2-7
D: -
size: many
CDR3: CASSLMGAGVHEQYF
DNA: TGTGCCAGCAGCTTAATGGGGGCAGGGGTTCACGAGCAGTACTTC

V: TRBV6-5
J: TRBJ2-1
D: -
size: many
CDR3: CASSTQGYNEQFF
DNA: TGTGCCAGCAGTACACAGGGCTACAATGAGCAGTTCTTC

V: TRBV12-3/TRBV12-4
J: TRBJ1-5
D: -
size: many
CDR3: CASTLGLFAPQHF
DNA: TGTGCCAGCACTCTGGGGCTTTTTGCGCCCCAGCATTTT

V: TRBV5-6
J: TRBJ1-5
D: -
size: many
CDR3: CASSFGASQPQHF
DNA: TGTGCCAGCAGCTTTGGGGCGAGTCAGCCCCAGCATTTT

V: TRBV7-9
J: TRBJ1-2
D: -
size: many
CDR3: CASSSFEGYGYTF
DNA: TGTGCCAGCAGCTCTTTTGAGGGCTATGGCTACACCTTC

V: TRBV5-1
J: TRBJ1-1
D: -
size: many
CDR3: CASSWGGNTEAFF
DNA: TGCGCCAGCAGCTGGGGGGGGAACACTGAAGCTTTCTTT

V: TRBV20-1
J: TRBJ1-4
D: -
size: many
CDR3: CSARPTAEKLFF
DNA: TGCAGTGCCCGTCCCACAGCGGAGAAACTGTTTTTT

V: TRBV5-1
J: TRBJ1-2
D: TRBD1
size: many
CDR3: CASSRTGVFDGYTF
DNA: TGCGCCAGCAGCAGAACAGGGGTCTTTGATGGCTACACCTTC

V: TRBV2
J: TRBJ1-2
D: -
size: many
CDR3: CASLNGYTF
DNA: TGTGCCAGCCTAAACGGCTACACCTTC

V: TRBV25-1
J: TRBJ2-5
D: -
size: many
CDR3: CASSDPRVVQETQYF
DNA: TGTGCCAGCAGTGACCCTCGGGTAGTCCAAGAGACCCAGTACTTC

V: TRBV7-9
J: TRBJ1-5
D: -
size: many
CDR3: CASSLDGQPQHF
DNA: TGTGCCAGCAGCTTAGACGGTCAGCCCCAGCATTTT

V: TRBV5-1
J: TRBJ2-3
D: -
size: many
CDR3: CASSFRSGSSTDTQYF
DNA: TGCGCCAGCAGCTTCCGCAGCGGGTCAAGCACAGATACGCAGTATTTT

V: TRBV20-1
J: TRBJ2-5
D: TRBD1
size: many
CDR3: CSAKQGYRETQYF
DNA: TGCAGTGCAAAACAGGGGTATCGGGAGACCCAGTACTTC

V: TRBV5-1
J: TRBJ2-1
D: TRBD1
size: many
CDR3: CASSLGDRVNNEQFF
DNA: TGCGCCAGCAGCTTGGGGGACAGGGTAAACAATGAGCAGTTCTTC

V: TRBV20-1
J: TRBJ2-7
D: -
size: many
CDR3: CSASARRLSYEQYF
DNA: TGCAGTGCCAGCGCTCGGAGACTTTCCTACGAGCAGTACTTC

V: TRBV4-3
J: TRBJ2-7
D: TRBD1
size: many
CDR3: CASRKDRADYEQYF
DNA: TGCGCCAGCAGGAAGGACAGGGCCGACTACGAGCAGTACTTC

V: TRBV6-2/TRBV6-3
J: TRBJ1-2
D: -
size: many
CDR3: CASRTDSPYGYTF
DNA: TGTGCCAGCAGGACGGACAGTCCATATGGCTACACCTTC

V: TRBV6-5
J: TRBJ1-2
D: -
size: many
CDR3: CASRHLYGYTF
DNA: TGTGCCAGCAGACACCTCTATGGCTACACCTTC

V: TRBV20-1
J: TRBJ1-3
D: -
size: many
CDR3: CSASRREISGNTIYF
DNA: TGCAGTGCTAGCCGACGGGAAATTTCGGGAAACACCATATATTTT

V: TRBV7-6
J: TRBJ2-3
D: -
size: few
CDR3: CASSPRTPRDTQYF
DNA: TGTGCCAGCAGCCCCAGGACCCCCCGGGATACGCAGTATTTT

V: TRBV11-2
J: TRBJ1-6
D: -
size: many
CDR3: CASSFSTGTNSPLHF
DNA: TGTGCCAGCAGCTTCTCAACAGGGACGAATTCACCCCTCCACTTT

V: TRBV12-3/TRBV12-4
J: TRBJ1-5
D: TRBD1
size: many
CDR3: CASTRTGDQPQHF
DNA: TGTGCCAGCACCCGGACAGGGGATCAGCCCCAGCATTTT

V: TRBV12-5
J: TRBJ2-1
D: -
size: -
CDR3: CASGLGHLGQQFF
DNA: TGTGCTAGTGGTTTGGGCCACTTGGGTCAGCAGTTCTTC

V: TRBV9
J: TRBJ2-2
D: TRBD2
size: many
CDR3: CASSAPGLGELFF
DNA: TGTGCCAGCAGCGCCCCGGGACTAGGGGAGCTGTTTTTT

V: TRBV27
J: TRBJ2-7
D: -
size: many
CDR3: CASSTTGTNGEQYF
DNA: TGTGCCAGCAGTACTACAGGAACTAACGGCGAGCAGTACTTC

V: TRBV7-2
J: TRBJ2-1
D: TRBD2
size: many
CDR3: CASQTGKLAGSYNEQFF
DNA: TGTGCCAGCCAAACAGGGAAGCTAGCGGGCTCCTACAATGAGCAGTTCTTC

V: TRBV2
J: TRBJ1-5
D: -
size: many
CDR3: CASSPGTLGNQPQHF
DNA: TGTGCCAGCAGTCCCGGGACATTGGGCAATCAGCCCCAGCATTTT

V: TRBV12-3/TRBV12-4
J: TRBJ1-1
D: -
size: many
CDR3: CASSLDTGTRGTEAFF
DNA: TGTGCCAGCAGTTTAGATACCGGGACCCGTGGGACTGAAGCTTTCTTT

V: TRBV5-1
J: TRBJ1-1
D: TRBD1
size: many
CDR3: CASSPGTVQGEAFF
DNA: TGCGCCAGCAGCCCGGGGACAGTCCAGGGTGAAGCTTTCTTT

V: TRBV5-1
J: TRBJ2-2
D: -
size: many
CDR3: CASSLETGIGELFF
DNA: TGCGCCAGCAGCTTGGAAACAGGCATCGGGGAGCTGTTTTTT

V: TRBV20-1
J: TRBJ2-1
D: -
size: many
CDR3: CSAIRGDEQFF
DNA: TGCAGTGCTATCAGGGGCGATGAGCAGTTCTTC

V: TRBV6-2/TRBV6-3
J: TRBJ1-1
D: -
size: many
CDR3: CASKSPQGTEAFF
DNA: TGTGCCAGCAAATCACCCCAGGGCACTGAAGCTTTCTTT

V: TRBV5-1
J: TRBJ2-2
D: TRBD1
size: many
CDR3: CASTWTGSRGELFF
DNA: TGCGCCAGCACCTGGACAGGGAGTCGCGGGGAGCTGTTTTTT

V: TRBV6-2/TRBV6-3
J: TRBJ2-7
D: TRBD2
size: many
CDR3: CASSLLAGGTYEQYF
DNA: TGTGCCAGCAGTTTGTTAGCGGGAGGAACCTACGAGCAGTACTTC

V: TRBV19
J: TRBJ1-4
D: TRBD1
size: -
CDR3: CASRPGQGTPSTNEKLFF
DNA: TGTGCCAGTAGACCGGGACAGGGTACTCCTTCAACTAATGAAAAACTGTTTTTT

V: TRBV20-1
J: TRBJ2-6
D: -
size: many
CDR3: CSARDRLDSGANVLTF
DNA: TGCAGTGCCCGGGACAGACTAGACTCTGGGGCCAACGTCCTGACTTTC

V: TRBV7-9
J: TRBJ1-6
D: -
size: many
CDR3: CASNPDYNSPLHF
DNA: TGTGCCAGCAACCCGGACTATAATTCACCCCTCCACTTT

V: TRBV29-1
J: TRBJ1-2
D: TRBD1
size: many
CDR3: CSVGETGRYGYTF
DNA: TGCAGCGTGGGGGAGACAGGGCGCTATGGCTACACCTTC

V: TRBV20-1
J: TRBJ1-4
D: -
size: many
CDR3: CSARELTATNEKLFF
DNA: TGCAGTGCTAGAGAACTGACAGCAACTAATGAAAAACTGTTTTTT

V: TRBV20-1
J: TRBJ2-1
D: TRBD2
size: many
CDR3: CSARWLLAGVGEQFF
DNA: TGCAGTGCTAGATGGCTTCTAGCGGGAGTAGGGGAGCAGTTCTTC

V: TRBV12-3/TRBV12-4
J: TRBJ1-5
D: -
size: many
CDR3: CASTRGQRNQPQHF
DNA: TGTGCCAGCACCAGAGGACAGCGCAATCAGCCCCAGCATTTT

V: TRBV20-1
J: TRBJ2-3
D: TRBD2
size: many
CDR3: CSAQAGAVTDTQYF
DNA: TGCAGTGCTCAAGCGGGGGCCGTCACAGATACGCAGTATTTT

V: TRBV9
J: TRBJ2-3
D: -
size: many
CDR3: CASSARGRITDTQYF
DNA: TGTGCCAGCAGCGCTCGGGGACGTATAACAGATACGCAGTATTTT

V: TRBV11-2
J: TRBJ2-1
D: TRBD1
size: many
CDR3: CASSLYRGTYNEQFF
DNA: TGTGCCAGCAGCTTATACAGGGGAACCTACAATGAGCAGTTCTTC

V: TRBV7-2
J: TRBJ1-2
D: -
size: many
CDR3: CASSLGVTAYGYTF
DNA: TGTGCCAGCAGCTTAGGGGTGACAGCTTATGGCTACACCTTC

V: TRBV15
J: TRBJ1-1
D: TRBD1
size: many
CDR3: CATSSPHGDSEAFF
DNA: TGTGCCACCAGCAGTCCTCACGGGGACAGTGAAGCTTTCTTT

V: TRBV10-1
J: TRBJ1-5
D: -
size: -
CDR3: CASSARENQPQHF
DNA: TGCGCCAGCAGTGCCAGGGAAAATCAGCCCCAGCATTTT

V: TRBV20-1
J: TRBJ1-6
D: TRBD1
size: few
CDR3: CSARDRGNSTLNF
DNA: TGCAGTGCTAGAGACAGGGGGAATTCAACCCTCAACTTT

V: TRBV29-1
J: TRBJ1-1
D: -
size: many
CDR3: CSLKRQTEAFF
DNA: TGCAGCCTAAAGAGGCAGACTGAAGCTTTCTTT